A selection of T cell receptor beta chains follows, all from one sample in a study of T cell clonotyping in hematopoietic cell transplantation. The protocol was immunoSEQ multiplex PCR, while the TCRdb copy is restricted to in-frame clones and leaves out a portion. The table records approximately 30,000 clones, around 95% of them present only once. Sequencing used peripheral blood mononuclear cells. The receptors here all came from a man over 45 in good health. Some clones in this sample may be carry-over from other donors' samples. Both conserved end residues are part of each CDR3.

v_call	cdr3_length	cdr3_aa
TRBV6-6	14	CASSSPSVRVGYTF
TRBV29-1	14	CSAFDSATNEKLFF
TRBV12-2	12	CASRLGQCGYTF
TRBV6-5	14	CASNQDRGSSPLHF
TRBV19	13	CASSSQGPYGYTF
TRBV2	15	CASSELGRTNFEAFF
TRBV5-8	11	CASSFSKTQYF
TRBV30	14	CAWSQDRGNEKLFF
TRBV7-2	14	CASSSTGTSNEQFF
TRBV7-2	15	CASSLGGTRGGELFF
TRBV7-2	15	CASSLSGAVSYEQYF
TRBV4-1	15	CASSPGLNRGGELFF
TRBV19	15	CASSRGQHMNTEAFF
TRBV7-9	14	CASSLVAGVYEQYF
TRBV2	14	CASSLRDRTTEAFF
TRBV5-1	16	CASSPERGRGSDEQFF
TRBV7-2	16	CASSLPEEWQGDEQYF
TRBV2	14	CASSASLASYEQYF
TRBV6-5	13	CASSYSSGGGQFF
TRBV27	15	CASRETSGGAREQFF